The 6 T cell receptor beta chains below all came from one sample that was sequenced in a study of shared clonotypes between healthy human individuals. The assay was immunoSEQ multiplex PCR, and TCRdb's table has in-frame clones only and misses some. Of around 650,000 clones in the sample, approximately 96% were seen once. Naive CD8 cells were CD45RO-negative, positively selected for CCR7, excluding terminally differentiated effector memory CD45RA+ cells. Material for sequencing was naive CD8+ T cells sorted from blood. The origin of the receptors is a woman aged 30 to 39 in good health.

The CDR3 here is CASSDSERGQYSNQPQHF. The CDR3, as DNA: TGTGCCAGCAGTGACTCTGAGCGGGGCCAATATAGCAATCAGCCCCAGCATTTT. The J gene is TRBJ1-5, the V gene TRBV6-4; the D gene is possibly TRBD1 (5 bases). The CDR3 extends over 18 amino acids. The V and J ends lost 0 bases and 0 bases respectively, with 15 bases between them. Germline CDR1 and CDR2: MRHNA and SNTAGT.

The chain links TRBV6-5 to TRBJ2-1, with TRBD1 matching over 9 bases. The CDR3 is 16 amino acids. The V segment lost 0 bases and the J segment 2 bases; nucleotides outside the gene matches: 2. The V gene's germline CDR1 is MNHEY and CDR2 SVGAGI. The CDR3 DNA reads TGTGCCAGCAGTTACTCGAGGGACAGGGCCTACAATGAGCAGTTCTTC. This translates into CASSYSRDRAYNEQFF.

The chain carries TRBV2 and TRBJ2-5; TRBD2 might be the D (10 bases). CDR1 SNHLY and CDR2 FYNNEI come from the germline V gene. The CDR3 length is 14 residues. Trimming pared 6 bases from V and 5 bases from J, leaving 16 bases between. CDR3 amino acids: CASRTSGTGETQYF. CDR3 nucleotides: TGTGCCAGCAGAACTAGCGGGACAGGGGAGACCCAGTACTTC.

This rearrangement joins TRBV10-3 to TRBJ2-7; D possibly corresponds to TRBD2 (6 bases). This CDR3 region has 13 residues. Per the germline V gene, CDR1 is ENHRY and CDR2 is SYGVKD. The V end was cut by 10 bases, the J end by 0 bases, with 13 bases between. In DNA form, the CDR3 reads TGTGCCACCTCGGACTACCCCTCCTACGAGCAGTACTTC. Protein: CATSDYPSYEQYF.

A note on this clone: The sample carries other DNA sequences with the same CDR3. The chain combines TRBV5-1 with TRBJ1-1; the D gene is possibly TRBD1 (5 bases). Trimming shortened V by 0 bases and J by 4 bases, and 10 bases separated the two germline ends. In germline, CDR1 is SGHRS, CDR2 YFSETQ. The CDR3 length is 14 residues. The CDR3 region has the DNA TGCGCCAGCAGCTTGGCCGGGGGAGGCACTGAAGCTTTCTTT. Amino acids: CASSLAGGGTEAFF.

J is TRBJ2-5 and V is TRBV13; no reliable D call. This CDR3 contains 13 residues. Germline values: CDR1 PRHDT, CDR2 FYEKMQ (reference sequence). The V and J ends lost 4 bases and 3 bases respectively, with 9 bases between them. CDR3 coding DNA: TGTGCCAGCAGCTCCCCCCGGGAAGAGACCCAGTACTTC. Protein product: CASSSPREETQYF.